The 10 T cell receptor beta chains presented below share a single source sample, sequenced in a study of T cells after yellow fever vaccination (dated 2019 in TCRdb). This sample's treatment or condition label indicates: live attenuated yellow fever vaccine strain. The library was produced with 5' RACE. TCRdb names Illumina NovaSeq 6000 as the instrument used. The public reads were run again by TCRdb, first through fastp at Q25 and then through MiXCR, and only productive beta chains were kept. Entries that share a CDR3 protein sequence are merged under the most common genes and DNA. In this sample the table shows 400,000 or so distinct CDR3 sequences, around a sixth of which occur a single time. The ten largest account for roughly a sixth of the sample. This specimen was PBMCs, taken before the yellow fever booster vaccination. The receptors stem from a man aged 18 to 29 who received the YFV17D yellow fever vaccine.

This clonotype has a handful of counts. J is TRBJ2-3 and V is TRBV6-2 or TRBV6-3; 8 bases map to TRBD1. This CDR3 is built from 15 residues. V was clipped by 6 bases and J by 3 bases; unmatched bases: 8. Per germline, CDR1 MNHEY and CDR2 SVGEGT. The CDR3 sequence: CASRKDRVATDTQYF. The CDR3 DNA sequence: TGTGCCAGCAGGAAGGACAGGGTGGCGACAGATACGCAGTATTTT.

DNA of the CDR3: TGTGCCAGCAGCTTAGCCGGAACAGGGCGAGGAGCTTTCTTT. This codes for CASSLAGTGRGAFF. This chain connects TRBV7-2 to TRBJ1-1, with D possibly TRBD1 on 6 matching bases. In germline, CDR1 is SGHTA, CDR2 FQGNSA. This CDR3 is 14 amino acids long. The germline V and J ends were trimmed by 0 bases and 10 bases, with 15 bases remaining between them.

In its sample, this clonotype was seen a few times. In DNA form, the CDR3 reads TGCGCCAGCAGCCAAGATCGGGGTTCGGGCAGATCCTACGAGCAGTACTTC. Its translation is CASSQDRGSGRSYEQYF. The genes are TRBV4-1 and TRBJ2-7; tentative D call: TRBD2 (5 bases). The CDR3 length is 17 residues. CDR1 MGHRA and CDR2 YSYEKL come from the germline V gene. The V and J ends lost 0 bases and 1 base respectively, with 16 bases between them.

This rearrangement joins TRBV28 to TRBJ1-5; D not resolved. The CDR3 spans 14 residues. Germline CDR1 is MDHEN and CDR2 is SYDVKM. Trimming pared 3 bases from V and 4 bases from J, leaving 10 bases between. The DNA of the CDR3 is TGTGCCAGCAGTTTTCGGCAGTCGAATCAGCCCCAGCATTTT. It encodes CASSFRQSNQPQHF.

This clonotype was seen a handful of times. The rearrangement uses TRBV12-3 or TRBV12-4 and TRBJ1-5; D is undetermined. This CDR3 has 12 amino acids. Trimming pared 3 bases from V and 4 bases from J, leaving 4 bases between. CDR3 amino acids: CASSFRNQPQHF. The CDR3 DNA is TGTGCCAGCAGTTTCAGGAATCAGCCCCAGCATTTT.

This clonotype has at least ten counts. The J gene is TRBJ1-2, the V gene TRBV7-2, with TRBD1 matching 9 bases. This CDR3 is built from 15 residues. In germline, CDR1 is SGHTA, CDR2 FQGNSA. V was clipped by 4 bases and J by 7 bases; unmatched bases: 10. CDR3: CASSSPGGTGSGYTF. The CDR3 DNA reads TGTGCCAGCAGCTCACCGGGCGGGACAGGGTCTGGCTACACCTTC.

This chain links TRBV5-6 with TRBJ2-7; D is uncertain. The germline V gene has CDR1 SGHDT and CDR2 YYEEEE. The V gene lost 0 bases and the J gene lost 6 bases, with 10 bases spanning the gap. This CDR3 contains 13 residues. The CDR3 spells CASSLVARVEQYF. Here the CDR3 DNA reads TGTGCCAGCAGCTTGGTGGCTAGAGTCGAGCAGTACTTC.

This clonotype appeared many times. The rearrangement joins TRBV24-1 to TRBJ2-1, with D perhaps matching TRBD2 (6 bases). The V gene lost 0 bases and the J gene lost 0 bases, with 8 bases spanning the gap. The V gene's germline CDR1 is KGHDR and CDR2 SFDVKD. The CDR3 runs 16 residues. CDR3 amino acids: CATSDLGGNSYNEQFF. CDR3 DNA sequence: TGTGCCACCAGTGATTTGGGGGGGAACTCCTACAATGAGCAGTTCTTC.

The V gene is TRBV4-1, the J gene TRBJ1-1; no clear D gene. The V end was cut by 0 bases, the J end by 1 base, with 6 bases between. Germline loops: CDR1 MGHRA, CDR2 YSYEKL. CDR3 length: 14 amino acids. The CDR3 loop reads CASSQEASNTEAFF. The CDR3 nucleotides are TGCGCCAGCAGCCAAGAGGCCTCGAACACTGAAGCTTTCTTT.

The V gene is TRBV10-3, the J gene TRBJ1-1; unclear D gene. CDR1 and CDR2 from the germline V gene are ENHRY and SYGVKD. V was clipped by 3 bases and J by 11 bases, with 13 bases between them. This CDR3 region has 12 residues. The CDR3: CAISESGIYAFF. In DNA, the CDR3 is TGTGCCATCAGTGAATCTGGGATTTACGCTTTCTTT.